The rows below give T cell receptor beta chains drawn from one sample of a study of CD8 T cells in Susac syndrome. TCRdb reprocessed the immunoSEQ multiplex PCR reads with MiXCR, giving one entry per CDR3 protein. This table holds over 100,000 distinct CDR3 sequences, approximately 90% found once. Sequenced: CD8+ T cells from PBMCs. Every receptor here comes from a human donor in good health. CDR3s include the opening cysteine and the closing phenylalanine or tryptophan. D genes are given only for firm matches. Clone size is shown for a subset of rows, as once, few, many or a class of expanded clone.

v_gene: TRBV4-3
d_gene: NA
j_gene: TRBJ2-2
abundance: NA
CDR3nt: TGCGCCAGCAGCTTATCAGGGGAACACGGGGAGCTGTTTTTT
CDR3aa: CASSLSGEHGELFF

v_gene: TRBV6-5
d_gene: NA
j_gene: TRBJ2-7
abundance: NA
CDR3nt: TGTGCCAGCAGTTACGGACCGATTGGAGGAGGTTCCTACGAGCAGTACTTC
CDR3aa: CASSYGPIGGGSYEQYF

v_gene: TRBV7-8
d_gene: TRBD2
j_gene: TRBJ2-5
abundance: NA
CDR3nt: TGTGCCAGCAGCTTAGCGCTTAGCGGGAAAGGGACCCAGTACTTC
CDR3aa: CASSLALSGKGTQYF

v_gene: TRBV12-3/TRBV12-4
d_gene: NA
j_gene: TRBJ2-7
abundance: NA
CDR3nt: TGTGCCAGCAGTACCGGCTACAAACCCTACGAGCAGTACTTC
CDR3aa: CASSTGYKPYEQYF

v_gene: TRBV12-3/TRBV12-4
d_gene: NA
j_gene: TRBJ2-5
abundance: NA
CDR3nt: NA
CDR3aa: CASSFRGRETQYF

v_gene: TRBV27
d_gene: NA
j_gene: TRBJ2-1
abundance: NA
CDR3nt: TGTGCCAGCAAACCCGACCGCCCCTACAATGAGCAGTTCTTC
CDR3aa: CASKPDRPYNEQFF

v_gene: TRBV28
d_gene: TRBD2
j_gene: TRBJ2-7
abundance: NA
CDR3nt: TGTGCCAGCAGTGCGGGAGAGTTCGCCAACGAGCAGTACTTC
CDR3aa: CASSAGEFANEQYF

v_gene: TRBV7-2
d_gene: NA
j_gene: TRBJ2-7
abundance: NA
CDR3nt: TGTGCCAGCAGCTCTCTCATCTCAATATACAGGCTGGGGGAGCAGTACTTC
CDR3aa: CASSSLISIYRLGEQYF

v_gene: TRBV7-2
d_gene: NA
j_gene: TRBJ2-1
abundance: NA
CDR3nt: TGTGCCAGCAGCCTCGCCCACTTGGATGAGCAGTTCTTC
CDR3aa: CASSLAHLDEQFF

v_gene: TRBV7-2
d_gene: NA
j_gene: TRBJ1-1
abundance: NA
CDR3nt: TGTGCCAGCAGCTTCCGCCTTCTGGGGCCGGCTGATCGGGCTTTCTTT
CDR3aa: CASSFRLLGPADRAFF

v_gene: TRBV20-1
d_gene: TRBD1
j_gene: TRBJ1-4
abundance: NA
CDR3nt: TGCAGTGCTTTGGACAGGGGTGGTGAAAAACTGTTTTTT
CDR3aa: CSALDRGGEKLFF

v_gene: TRBV13
d_gene: TRBD2
j_gene: TRBJ2-5
abundance: NA
CDR3nt: TGTGCCAGCAGCCCGGGACTAGCGGGGGGACCTGTTATACAAGAGACCCAGTACTTC
CDR3aa: CASSPGLAGGPVIQETQYF

v_gene: TRBV7-8
d_gene: NA
j_gene: TRBJ2-1
abundance: NA
CDR3nt: TGTGCCAGCAGCTACATTGAAGGATTTTCCAATGAGCAGTTCTTC
CDR3aa: CASSYIEGFSNEQFF

v_gene: TRBV7-3
d_gene: NA
j_gene: TRBJ1-1
abundance: NA
CDR3nt: TGTGCCAGCAGCTGGCCGGGACTGCCTCTCGCTGAAGCTTTCTTT
CDR3aa: CASSWPGLPLAEAFF

v_gene: TRBV6-2/TRBV6-3
d_gene: NA
j_gene: TRBJ1-1
abundance: once
CDR3nt: TGTGCCAGCAGTTACGGAACAGGGTCGAGAGCTTTCTTT
CDR3aa: CASSYGTGSRAFF

v_gene: TRBV18
d_gene: NA
j_gene: TRBJ2-5
abundance: NA
CDR3nt: TGTGCCAGCTCACCACCGACGGGAGAGAGGGAGACCCAGTACTTC
CDR3aa: CASSPPTGERETQYF

v_gene: TRBV30
d_gene: NA
j_gene: TRBJ1-1
abundance: NA
CDR3nt: TGTGCCTGGAGAGCAAGGGCGGACACTGAAGCTTTCTTT
CDR3aa: CAWRARADTEAFF

v_gene: TRBV19
d_gene: NA
j_gene: TRBJ1-3
abundance: NA
CDR3nt: TGTGCCAGCGTAGAGTTAAGCTCTGGAAACACCATATATTTT
CDR3aa: CASVELSSGNTIYF

v_gene: TRBV14
d_gene: NA
j_gene: TRBJ1-1
abundance: NA
CDR3nt: TGTGCCAGCAGCCAAGATGGGGACACTGAAGCTTTCTTT
CDR3aa: CASSQDGDTEAFF

v_gene: TRBV27
d_gene: NA
j_gene: TRBJ1-6
abundance: NA
CDR3nt: TGTGCCAGCCGTGCTAGCTCCTATAATTCACCCCTCCACTTT
CDR3aa: CASRASSYNSPLHF

v_gene: TRBV7-9
d_gene: NA
j_gene: TRBJ1-6
abundance: once
CDR3nt: TGTGCCAGCAGCTTAGGGACAGCCCATTCACCCCTCCACTTT
CDR3aa: CASSLGTAHSPLHF

v_gene: TRBV11-1
d_gene: NA
j_gene: TRBJ2-2
abundance: NA
CDR3nt: TGTGCCAGCAGCTTTACAAGGAACACCGGGGAGCTGTTTTTT
CDR3aa: CASSFTRNTGELFF

v_gene: TRBV6-5
d_gene: NA
j_gene: TRBJ2-7
abundance: NA
CDR3nt: TGTGCCAGCAGTTACAAGGCTACTTACGAGCAGTACTTC
CDR3aa: CASSYKATYEQYF

v_gene: TRBV2
d_gene: NA
j_gene: TRBJ2-1
abundance: NA
CDR3nt: TGTGCCAGCAGAACAAGGTACCGGGACGGCAATGAGCAGTTCTTC
CDR3aa: CASRTRYRDGNEQFF

v_gene: TRBV7-2
d_gene: NA
j_gene: TRBJ2-2
abundance: NA
CDR3nt: TGTGCCAGCAGCTTAGCTCTGACCGGGGAGCTGTTTTTT
CDR3aa: CASSLALTGELFF

v_gene: TRBV10-3
d_gene: NA
j_gene: TRBJ2-7
abundance: NA
CDR3nt: TGTGCCATCAGTGAGTCCGACAGCCGACCCTACGAGCAGTACTTC
CDR3aa: CAISESDSRPYEQYF

v_gene: TRBV6-5
d_gene: NA
j_gene: TRBJ2-6
abundance: NA
CDR3nt: TGTGCCAGCACCTACTTCGGGACCTCTGGGGCCAACGTCCTGACTTTC
CDR3aa: CASTYFGTSGANVLTF

v_gene: TRBV7-9
d_gene: NA
j_gene: TRBJ2-3
abundance: NA
CDR3nt: TGTGCCAGCAGCCCCCCCGGAACTCCTAGCACAGATACGCAGTATTTT
CDR3aa: CASSPPGTPSTDTQYF

v_gene: TRBV6-2/TRBV6-3
d_gene: NA
j_gene: TRBJ2-7
abundance: NA
CDR3nt: TGTGCCAGCAGTTACCCGGGCAGGGGCGCGGGGACCCCCTACGAGCAGTACTTC
CDR3aa: CASSYPGRGAGTPYEQYF

v_gene: TRBV20-1
d_gene: NA
j_gene: TRBJ1-6
abundance: once
CDR3nt: TGCAGTGCTAGAGATACACAGGGTTATAATTCACCCCTCCACTTT
CDR3aa: CSARDTQGYNSPLHF

v_gene: TRBV18
d_gene: NA
j_gene: TRBJ2-7
abundance: NA
CDR3nt: TGTGCCAGCTCACCAAAGGGGTCTGAGCAGTACTTC
CDR3aa: CASSPKGSEQYF

v_gene: TRBV27
d_gene: TRBD1
j_gene: TRBJ2-2
abundance: NA
CDR3nt: TGTGCCAGCTATCGGACAGGGTACACCGGGGAGCTGTTTTTT
CDR3aa: CASYRTGYTGELFF

v_gene: TRBV29-1
d_gene: TRBD1
j_gene: TRBJ2-5
abundance: once
CDR3nt: TGCAGCGTTGGACAGGGGAATATCGGAGAGACCCAGTACTTC
CDR3aa: CSVGQGNIGETQYF

v_gene: TRBV29-1
d_gene: TRBD2
j_gene: TRBJ2-5
abundance: NA
CDR3nt: TGCAGCGTTGGGGGGGGATATAAAGAGACCCAGTACTTC
CDR3aa: CSVGGGYKETQYF

v_gene: TRBV28
d_gene: TRBD2
j_gene: TRBJ2-7
abundance: NA
CDR3nt: TGTGCCAGCAGTTTTTATCTAGTGGTGGCTAGCGGGCCTAGCTCCTACGAGCAGTACTTC
CDR3aa: CASSFYLVVASGPSSYEQYF

v_gene: TRBV6-2/TRBV6-3
d_gene: NA
j_gene: TRBJ1-2
abundance: NA
CDR3nt: TGTGCCAGCAGCCGATACGAGGGAGGCTACACCTTC
CDR3aa: CASSRYEGGYTF

v_gene: TRBV3-1
d_gene: TRBD2
j_gene: TRBJ2-5
abundance: NA
CDR3nt: TGTGCCAGCAGCCACGGACTAGCGAAAGAGACCCAGTACTTC
CDR3aa: CASSHGLAKETQYF

v_gene: TRBV11-1
d_gene: NA
j_gene: TRBJ1-1
abundance: NA
CDR3nt: TGTGCCAGCAGCTTAGCGTACCAGGGGACTGAAGCTTTCTTT
CDR3aa: CASSLAYQGTEAFF

v_gene: TRBV6-2/TRBV6-3
d_gene: NA
j_gene: TRBJ1-1
abundance: NA
CDR3nt: TGTGCCAGCAGTTACTGGAACACTGAAGCTTTCTTT
CDR3aa: CASSYWNTEAFF

v_gene: TRBV19
d_gene: NA
j_gene: TRBJ1-2
abundance: NA
CDR3nt: TGTGCCAGTAGTATGCGGCAAAACCATGGCTACACCTTC
CDR3aa: CASSMRQNHGYTF

v_gene: TRBV12-3/TRBV12-4
d_gene: TRBD2
j_gene: TRBJ2-5
abundance: NA
CDR3nt: TGTGCCAGCAGTCCGGGGACTAGCGGGGAGGAGACCCAGTACTTC
CDR3aa: CASSPGTSGEETQYF